These 5 T cell receptor beta chains came from one sample sequenced in a study of response to subunit inactivated influenza vaccine. TCRdb re-analysed the RT-PCR reads in MiXCR, keeping a single row per CDR3 protein. Here the sample spans over 750,000 distinct CDR3 sequences, 21% being singletons. This specimen consisted of PBMCs from blood, obtained about 5 days after vaccination. The receptors derive from a middle-aged man who received an inactivated influenza vaccine.

The gene calls are TRBV15 and TRBJ1-4; possible D gene TRBD1, 6 bases. CDR1 and CDR2 (germline): LNHNV, YYDKDF (reference sequence). The CDR3 runs to 16 residues. The V end lost 0 bases, the J end lost 8 bases, and 16 bases lay between the germline ends. CDR3 nucleotide sequence: TGTGCCACCAGCAGAGATGACGACAGGTGGCGGGAAAAACTGTTTTTT. This codes for CATSRDDDRWREKLFF.

This clonotype was counted at least ten times. The rearrangement joins TRBV6-5 to TRBJ2-1; 8 nucleotides line up with TRBD1. Germline CDR1 is MNHEY and CDR2 is SVGAGI. The junction had 4 bases not matched to a gene; V was cut back by 9 bases and J by 9 bases. The CDR3 loop spans 11 amino acids. Here the CDR3 reads CARGQGSEQFF. The CDR3 DNA is TGTGCCAGAGGACAGGGCTCTGAGCAGTTCTTC.

This clonotype was seen only a few times. The chain links TRBV29-1 to TRBJ1-5; TRBD1 might be the D (5 bases). The germline gives CDR1 SQVTM, CDR2 ANQGSEA. The CDR3 contains 14 residues. The ends were cut back, 6 bases at V and 3 bases at J, with 15 bases in the middle. CDR3 in DNA: TGCAGCGTCGCTCCGGGGGGGAACAATCAGCCCCAGCATTTT. Its translation: CSVAPGGNNQPQHF.

The sample holds many counts of this clonotype. The chain has TRBV7-2 and TRBJ1-4, with 7 bases aligning to TRBD1. The J segment lost 6 bases and the V segment lost 4 bases, leaving 8 bases of the junction unmatched. Germline lookup yields CDR1 SGHTA and CDR2 FQGNSA. The CDR3 spans 15 residues. The CDR3: CASSSRGRRDEKLFF. The CDR3 DNA sequence: TGTGCCAGCAGCTCGAGGGGGCGAAGAGATGAAAAACTGTTTTTT. The full variable domain, with the rest looked up from reference TRBV7-2 and TRBJ1-4, is GAGVSQSPSNKVTEKGKDVELRCDPISGHTALYWYRQSLGQGLEFLIYFQGNSAPDKSGLPSDRFSAERTGGSVSTLTIQRTQQEDSAVYLCASSSRGRRDEKLFFGSGTQLSVL.

The rearrangement joins TRBV3-1 to TRBJ2-5, with TRBD2 matching over 9 bases. Germline assignment: CDR1 LGHDT and CDR2 YNNKEL (reference sequence). The trim removed 4 bases at V and 4 bases at J, leaving 7 bases unmatched. The CDR3 spans 15 residues. CDR3 DNA sequence: TGTGCCAGCAGCCCCGCGGGGACTAGCAGAGAGACCCAGTACTTC. As protein: CASSPAGTSRETQYF.